The T cell receptor beta chain under discussion was sequenced for a study of blood T cell repertoires in COVID-19. Overall study context: Samples taken during acute and convalescent COVID-19 were collected in the United States, Italy and Spain. T cells, B-cell-depleted T cells, or PBMCs supplied cDNA or gDNA.

Patients from Seattle were sampled longitudinally, starting during active infection. As handled by the study authors: Reference gene primer amplification gave nucleated cell count estimates. Sequencing used immunoSEQ multiplex PCR; TCRdb keeps in-frame clones, though not all of them. V and J calls and clone size come straight from that table; D and trimming were deduced from the DNA. The sample shows roughly 330,000 clones, about nine tenths of them seen only once. V dropped 3 bases and J dropped 4 bases, with 12 bases sitting between them. CDR1 and CDR2 (germline): GTSNPN, SVGIG (reference sequence). There are 13 residues in the CDR3.

The receptor's source is a man in his thirties or forties with COVID-19, enrolled during active disease. The chain combines TRBV30 with TRBJ1-2; no clear D. Sequencing was done on a sample of peripheral blood. DNA of the CDR3: TGTGCCTGGAGGGCGGGCAGTATCTATGGCTACACCTTC. Protein product: CAWRAGSIYGYTF.